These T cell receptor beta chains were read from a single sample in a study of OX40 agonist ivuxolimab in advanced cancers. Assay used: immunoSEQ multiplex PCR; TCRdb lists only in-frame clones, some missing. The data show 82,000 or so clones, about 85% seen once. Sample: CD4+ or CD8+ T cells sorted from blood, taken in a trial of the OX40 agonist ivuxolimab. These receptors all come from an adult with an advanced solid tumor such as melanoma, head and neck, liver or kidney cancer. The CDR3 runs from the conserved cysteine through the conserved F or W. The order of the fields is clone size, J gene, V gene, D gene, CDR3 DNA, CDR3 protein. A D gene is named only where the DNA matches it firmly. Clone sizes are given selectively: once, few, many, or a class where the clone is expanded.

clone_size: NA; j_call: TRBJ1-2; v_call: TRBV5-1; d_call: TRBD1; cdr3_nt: TGCGCCAGCAGCTTGGCCGGACAGGGTCTGGCCTATGGCTACACCTTC; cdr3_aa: CASSLAGQGLAYGYTF
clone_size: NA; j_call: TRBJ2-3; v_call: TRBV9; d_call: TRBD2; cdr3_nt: TGTGCCAGCATGGGGACTAGCGGGGAAACAGATACGCAGTATTTT; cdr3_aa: CASMGTSGETDTQYF
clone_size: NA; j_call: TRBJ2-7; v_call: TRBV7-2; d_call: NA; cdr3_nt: TGTGCCAGCAGCTTAGATCGCAGCTCCTACGAGCAGTACTTC; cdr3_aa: CASSLDRSSYEQYF
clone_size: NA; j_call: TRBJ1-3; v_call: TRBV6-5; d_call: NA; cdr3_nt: TGTGCCAGCAGTCAGGGAGGAAACACCATATATTTT; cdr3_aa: CASSQGGNTIYF
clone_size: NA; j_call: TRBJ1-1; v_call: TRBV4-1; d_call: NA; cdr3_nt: TGCGCCAGCAGCCTCAAGGACAGCATGAACACTGAAGCTTTCTTT; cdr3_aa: CASSLKDSMNTEAFF
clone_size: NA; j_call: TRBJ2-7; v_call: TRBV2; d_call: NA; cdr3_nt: TGTGCCAGCAGTCCGGACCGGACCTACGAGCAGTACTTC; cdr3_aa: CASSPDRTYEQYF
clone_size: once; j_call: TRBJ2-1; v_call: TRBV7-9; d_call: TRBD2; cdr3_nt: TGTGCCAGCAGCTTCGCTCTAGCGGGGAACAATGAGCAGTTCTTC; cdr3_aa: CASSFALAGNNEQFF
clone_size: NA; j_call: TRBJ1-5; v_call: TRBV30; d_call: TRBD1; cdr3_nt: TGTGCCTGCGACAGGGATAGCAATCAGCCCCAGCATTTT; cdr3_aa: CACDRDSNQPQHF
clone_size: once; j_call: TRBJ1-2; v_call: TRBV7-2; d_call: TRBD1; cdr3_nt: TGTGCCAGCAGCTTAGGCAGGGGGCTGGACTATGGCTACACCTTC; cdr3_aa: CASSLGRGLDYGYTF
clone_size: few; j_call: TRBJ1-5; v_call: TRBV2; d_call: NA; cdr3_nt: TGTGCCAGCTCATTACAGGGAAGCAATCAGCCCCAGCATTTT; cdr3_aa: CASSLQGSNQPQHF
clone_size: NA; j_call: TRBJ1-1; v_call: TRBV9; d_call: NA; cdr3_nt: TGTGCCAGCAGCGTAGATTCTGGGGGATCAGGCACTGAAGCTTTCTTT; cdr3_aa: CASSVDSGGSGTEAFF
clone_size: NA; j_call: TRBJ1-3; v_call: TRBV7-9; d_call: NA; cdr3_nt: TGTGCCAGCAGCGTCGGGGGGTCTGGAAACACCATATATTTT; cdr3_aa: CASSVGGSGNTIYF
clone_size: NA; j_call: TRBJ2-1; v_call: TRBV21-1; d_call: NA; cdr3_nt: TGTGCCAGCAGCAAACTAGCGGGGGGCCTCTCCTACAATGAGCAGTTCTTC; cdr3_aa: CASSKLAGGLSYNEQFF
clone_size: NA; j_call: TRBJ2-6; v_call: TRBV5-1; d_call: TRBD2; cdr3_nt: TGCGCCAGCAGCTTGGCCGGGGGGGCCGGGGCCAACGTCCTGACTTTC; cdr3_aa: CASSLAGGAGANVLTF
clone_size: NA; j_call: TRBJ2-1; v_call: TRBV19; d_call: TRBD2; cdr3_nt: TGTGCCAGTAGTAGGCGGGGGTATGAGCAGTTCTTC; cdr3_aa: CASSRRGYEQFF
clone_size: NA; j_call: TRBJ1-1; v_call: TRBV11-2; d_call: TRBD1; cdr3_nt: TGTGCCAGCAGCGTCCAGGGGGCTGAAGCTTTCTTT; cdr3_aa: CASSVQGAEAFF
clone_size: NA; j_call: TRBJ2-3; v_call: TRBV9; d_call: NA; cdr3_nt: TGTGCCAGCAGCGTAGGGCAGCCCACAGATACGCAGTATTTT; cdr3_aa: CASSVGQPTDTQYF
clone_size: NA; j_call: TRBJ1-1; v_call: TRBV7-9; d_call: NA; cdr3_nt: TGTGCCAGCAGCTTCGAGGGGGGGGTAGGGACTGAAGCTTTCTTT; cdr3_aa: CASSFEGGVGTEAFF
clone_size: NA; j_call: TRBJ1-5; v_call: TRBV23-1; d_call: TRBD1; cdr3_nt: TGCGCCAGCAGTCAGCCAACCGGGACAGGGCCTTATAGCAATCAGCCCCAGCATTTT; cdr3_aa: CASSQPTGTGPYSNQPQHF
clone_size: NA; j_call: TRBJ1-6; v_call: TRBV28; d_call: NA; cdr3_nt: TGTGCCAGCAGTTTAGAGCGTGAAACACCCCTCCACTTT; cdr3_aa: CASSLERETPLHF
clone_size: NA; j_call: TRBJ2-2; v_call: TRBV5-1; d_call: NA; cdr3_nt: TGCGCCAGCAGACCTGGGGACTCCGGGGCCGGGGAGCTGTTTTTT; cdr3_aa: CASRPGDSGAGELFF
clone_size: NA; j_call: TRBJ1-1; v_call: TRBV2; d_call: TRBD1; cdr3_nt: TGTGCCAGCAGCCTCGGACAGGGGGCCGGGCAGAGGGGGACTGAAGCTTTCTTT; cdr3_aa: CASSLGQGAGQRGTEAFF
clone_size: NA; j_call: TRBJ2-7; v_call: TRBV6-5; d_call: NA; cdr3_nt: TGTGCCAGCAGTTACAGGGCGGACTTGGCAAGGTACTTC; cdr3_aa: CASSYRADLARYF
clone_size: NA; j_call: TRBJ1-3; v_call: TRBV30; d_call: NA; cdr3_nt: TGTGCCTGGAGCCTCTCCGGGAATGGAAACACCATATATTTT; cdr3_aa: CAWSLSGNGNTIYF
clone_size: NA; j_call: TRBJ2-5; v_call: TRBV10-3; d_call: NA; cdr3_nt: TGTGCCATCAAGAGTCACGGGGGGCTGGAGACCCAGTACTTC; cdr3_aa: CAIKSHGGLETQYF
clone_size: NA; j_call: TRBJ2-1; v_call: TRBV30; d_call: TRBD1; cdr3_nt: TGTGCCTGGAGTTCCCCCGGGACAGGGAGGTACAATGAGCAGTTCTTC; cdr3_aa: CAWSSPGTGRYNEQFF
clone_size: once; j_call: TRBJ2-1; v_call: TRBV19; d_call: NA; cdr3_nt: TGTGCCAGTAATGGGGCCGGTGAGCAGTTCTTC; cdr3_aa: CASNGAGEQFF
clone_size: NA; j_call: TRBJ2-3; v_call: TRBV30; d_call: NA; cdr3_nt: TGTGCCTGGAGTGATAGGGGACTTACAGATACGCAGTATTTT; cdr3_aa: CAWSDRGLTDTQYF
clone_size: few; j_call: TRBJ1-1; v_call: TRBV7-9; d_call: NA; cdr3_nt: TGTGCCAGCAGCTTAATGACGCAGGGGGAAGCTTTCTTT; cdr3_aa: CASSLMTQGEAFF
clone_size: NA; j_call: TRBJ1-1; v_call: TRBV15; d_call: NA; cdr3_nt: TGTGCCACCAGCAGAGATCTAGGCTCCCAGATGAACACTGAAGCTTTCTTT; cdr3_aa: CATSRDLGSQMNTEAFF
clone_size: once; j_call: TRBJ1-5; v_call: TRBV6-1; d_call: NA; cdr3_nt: TGTGCCAGCGGGGACGTGTACAGTAGCAATCAGCCCCAGCATTTT; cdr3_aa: CASGDVYSSNQPQHF
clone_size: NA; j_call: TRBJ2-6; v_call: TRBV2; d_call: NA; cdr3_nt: TGTGCCAGCAGACCCGCATCTGGGGCCAACGTCCTGACTTTC; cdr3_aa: CASRPASGANVLTF
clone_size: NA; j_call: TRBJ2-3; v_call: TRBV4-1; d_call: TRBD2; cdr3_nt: TGCGCCAGCAGCCAAGAGGGACTAGTCCTAACAGATACGCAGTATTTT; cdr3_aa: CASSQEGLVLTDTQYF
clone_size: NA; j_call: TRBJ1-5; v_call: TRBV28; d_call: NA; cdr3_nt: TGTGCCAGCAGTTTCGGTCGGAGGGGCAGCAATCAGCCCCAGCATTTT; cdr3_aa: CASSFGRRGSNQPQHF
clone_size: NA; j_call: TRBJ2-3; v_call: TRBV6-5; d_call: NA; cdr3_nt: TGTGCCAGCAAACAGGCGGACACAGATACGCAGTATTTT; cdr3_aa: CASKQADTDTQYF
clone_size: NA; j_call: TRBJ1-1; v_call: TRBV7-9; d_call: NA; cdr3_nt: TGTGCCAGCAGCTTAGATTTGGGTCGGAACACTGAAGCTTTCTTT; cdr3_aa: CASSLDLGRNTEAFF
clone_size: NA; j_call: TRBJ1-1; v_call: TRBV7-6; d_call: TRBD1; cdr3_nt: TGTGCCAGCAGCTTAGGTGAACAGGGGATTGGCGCCACTGAAGCTTTCTTT; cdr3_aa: CASSLGEQGIGATEAFF
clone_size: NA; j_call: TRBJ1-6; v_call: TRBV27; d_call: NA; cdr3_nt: TGTGCCAGCAGTTTAACTACCTATAATTCACCCCTCCACTTT; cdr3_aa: CASSLTTYNSPLHF
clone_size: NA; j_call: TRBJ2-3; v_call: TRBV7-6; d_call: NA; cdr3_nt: TGTGCCAGCAGCCGAGCAGGGGTAACAGATACGCAGTATTTT; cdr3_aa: CASSRAGVTDTQYF
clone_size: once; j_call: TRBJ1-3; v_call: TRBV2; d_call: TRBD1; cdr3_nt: TGTGCCAGCAGCCCGGACAGGGCTGGAAACACCATATATTTT; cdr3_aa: CASSPDRAGNTIYF
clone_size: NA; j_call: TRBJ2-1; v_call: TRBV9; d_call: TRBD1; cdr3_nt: TGTGCCAGCAGCGTAGATGGACAGGGTGGAAATGAGCAGTTCTTC; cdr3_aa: CASSVDGQGGNEQFF
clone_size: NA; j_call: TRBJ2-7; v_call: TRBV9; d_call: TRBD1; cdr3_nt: TGTGCCAGCAGCGTAGATGCTGTGACAGGGGTTATTCGCGAGCAGTACTTC; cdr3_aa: CASSVDAVTGVIREQYF
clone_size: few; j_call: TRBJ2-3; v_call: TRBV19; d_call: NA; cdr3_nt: TGTGCCAGTAGTATCAACAGGGTTCAAGATACGCAGTATTTT; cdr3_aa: CASSINRVQDTQYF
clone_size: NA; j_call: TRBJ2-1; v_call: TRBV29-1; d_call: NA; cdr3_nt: TGCAGCGTTGAAGGGGGGTATTCCCCCTACAATGAGCAGTTCTTC; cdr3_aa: CSVEGGYSPYNEQFF
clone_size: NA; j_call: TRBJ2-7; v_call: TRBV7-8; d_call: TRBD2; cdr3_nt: TGTGCCAGCAGCTTCGGGGGGAGCTCCTACGAGCAGTACTTC; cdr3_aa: CASSFGGSSYEQYF
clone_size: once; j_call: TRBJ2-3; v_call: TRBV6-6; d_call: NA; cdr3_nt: TGTGCCAGCAGCGTTACAGATACGCAGTATTTT; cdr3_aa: CASSVTDTQYF
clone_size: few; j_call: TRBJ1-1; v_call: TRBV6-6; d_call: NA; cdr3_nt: TGTGCCAGCAGTCCTCGGGGGTCTAACACTGAAGCTTTCTTT; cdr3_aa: CASSPRGSNTEAFF
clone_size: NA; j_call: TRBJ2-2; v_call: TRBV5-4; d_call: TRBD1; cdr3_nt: TGTGCCAGCAGCTTGGGACAGGGGTTATTCGGGGAGCTGTTTTTT; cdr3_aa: CASSLGQGLFGELFF
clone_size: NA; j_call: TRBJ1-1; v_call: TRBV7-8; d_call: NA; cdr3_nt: TGTGCCAGCAGCTTAGCCTTGGACATTCCTGAAGCTTTCTTT; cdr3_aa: CASSLALDIPEAFF
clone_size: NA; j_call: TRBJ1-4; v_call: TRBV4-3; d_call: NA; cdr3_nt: TGCGCCAGCAGCCAAGACTTGACAGCGACAAATGAAAAACTGTTTTTT; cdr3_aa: CASSQDLTATNEKLFF
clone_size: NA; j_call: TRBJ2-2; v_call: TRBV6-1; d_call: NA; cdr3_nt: TGTGCCAGCAGTGAAAACCCCTGGCAGGTAGGGGCCGGGGAGCTGTTTTTT; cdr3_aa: CASSENPWQVGAGELFF
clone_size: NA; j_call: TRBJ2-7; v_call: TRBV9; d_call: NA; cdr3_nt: TGTGCCAGCAGCGTTGATGACAGCCTCTCCTACGAGCAGTACTTC; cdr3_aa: CASSVDDSLSYEQYF